The 19 T cell receptor beta chains below all came from one sample that was sequenced in a study of metastatic and nonmetastatic thyroid tumors. MiXCR reprocessed the PCR reads for TCRdb. The table includes some 40,000 clones, approximately 16% detected once. Thyroid surgery took place with no prior treatment in any patient. The material sequenced was blood. These receptors originate from a female donor with papillary thyroid cancer or a benign thyroid nodule (not recorded which). Some clones in this sample may be carry-over from other donors' samples.

There are a few counts of this clone. The chain has TRBV7-9 and TRBJ1-6; D is unclear. Germline CDR1 and CDR2: SEHNR and FQNEAQ (reference sequence). This CDR3 has 12 amino acids. V was shortened by 3 bases and J by 14 bases, with 11 bases between the two germline ends. This CDR3 reads CASSFDTRTLHF. In DNA, the CDR3 is TGTGCCAGCAGCTTTGATACTCGAACCCTCCACTTT.

This clone was seen repeatedly, ten times or more. The chain links TRBV19 to TRBJ2-5, with D maybe TRBD1 (6 bases). Trimming stripped 9 bases from V and 4 bases from J, with 21 bases between. This CDR3 contains 15 residues. Germline CDR1 reads LNHDA; CDR2 reads SQIVND (reference sequence). The CDR3 protein is CARPRTEISVETQYF. CDR3 DNA sequence: TGTGCCAGGCCCCGGACAGAGATTTCAGTAGAGACCCAGTACTTC.

This clone was observed at least ten times. The V gene is TRBV9, the J gene TRBJ1-3, with D perhaps matching TRBD1 (6 bases). The V end lost 2 bases, the J end lost 3 bases, and 12 bases lay between the germline ends. The CDR3 has 15 residues. Per the germline V gene, CDR1 is SGDLS and CDR2 is YYNGEE. CDR3 DNA sequence: TGTGCCAGCAGCGTCGGCCCGACAGGTGGAAACACCATATATTTT. It codes for CASSVGPTGGNTIYF.

This clone was counted many times. The chain uses TRBV28 and TRBJ2-5, with TRBD2 matching over 10 bases. V lost 5 bases and J lost 4; bases outside the gene matches: 10. This CDR3 has 16 residues. Germline CDR1 reads MDHEN; CDR2 reads SYDVKM. CDR3 sequence: CASSPGASGSVETQYF. CDR3 coding DNA: TGTGCCAGCAGTCCCGGGGCTAGCGGGAGCGTAGAGACCCAGTACTTC.

This rearrangement joins TRBV27 to TRBJ1-5, with 10 nucleotides matching TRBD1. The CDR3 runs to 18 residues. Germline values: CDR1 MNHEY, CDR2 SMNVEV (reference sequence). J was trimmed by 7 bases and V by 5 bases; bases with no gene match: 17. DNA for the CDR3: TGTGCCAGCAGTATCTCTCCGGGACAGGGGAAAAATCGGCAGCCCCAGCATTTT. Translation gives CASSISPGQGKNRQPQHF.

This clone was picked up many times. V usage is TRBV14 and J usage is TRBJ1-3; TRBD1 aligns across 8 bases. This CDR3 is built from 13 residues. The junction had 2 bases not matched to a gene; V was cut back by 3 bases and J by 7 bases. Germline CDR1 is SGHDN and CDR2 is FVKESK. The CDR3 nucleotides are TGTGCCAGCAGCCATCGACAGGGGAACACCATATATTTT. This codes for CASSHRQGNTIYF.

By sample share, this clone is medium-sized. The J gene is TRBJ1-6, the V gene TRBV5-1; TRBD1 might be the D (5 bases). The CDR3 has 15 residues. Per germline, CDR1 SGHRS and CDR2 YFSETQ. V was trimmed by 4 bases and J by 2 bases, leaving 10 bases between them. In nucleotides, the CDR3 is TGCGCCAGCAGCCCCACAGGACCCTATAATTCACCCCTCCACTTT. Amino acid sequence: CASSPTGPYNSPLHF.

This clone was recorded a few times. This sequence joins TRBV28 and TRBJ2-1; 10 bases map to TRBD1. The CDR3 consists of 16 residues. The J segment lost 7 bases and the V segment lost 5 bases, leaving 11 bases of the junction unmatched. Germline V gene lookup returns CDR1 MDHEN and CDR2 SYDVKM. CDR3 bases: TGTGCCAGCAGTACATTGGACAGGGGGGTCAAAAATGAGCAGTTCTTC. Translation: CASSTLDRGVKNEQFF.

Remarks on this clone: The germline gene is not matched at one end of the junction; a read error may be the cause. V is TRBV28 and J is TRBJ1-5, with 7 bases aligning to TRBD1. The germline V gene has CDR1 MDHEN and CDR2 SYDVKM. The CDR3 sequence is 14 residues long. The CDR3 here is CASIAYRGNQPQHF. The CDR3 bases are TGTGCCAGCATTGCTTACAGGGGCAATCAGCCCCAGCATTTC.

Comments on this clone: Relative to the germline gene, one junction end is altered; a read error may explain this. This chain joins TRBV7-8 and TRBJ2-2; D perhaps matches TRBD1 (6 bases). Germline V gene data show CDR1 as SGHVS and CDR2 as FQNEAQ. The CDR3 spans 17 residues. As DNA, the CDR3 is TGTGCCAGCAGATTTAGAACAGGGCGGTCGAACACGGGGGAGCTGTTTTTT. Its protein is CASRFRTGRSNTGELFF.

This rearrangement joins TRBV28 to TRBJ2-3; unclear D gene. The J call is in doubt because the DNA end fits TRBJ1-5 better. CDR3 length equals 17 residues. CDR1 and CDR2 (germline): MDHEN, SYDVKM. Written as DNA, the CDR3 is TGTGCCAGCAGTTTGTCCGACGGGCTCCCTAGCACAGATACGCAGCATTTT. This translates into CASSLSDGLPSTDTQHF.

This chain links TRBV20-1 with TRBJ2-7; tentatively, D is TRBD1 (6 bases). The germline CDR1 and CDR2 sequences are DFQATT and SNEGSKA (reference sequence). The CDR3 has 13 amino acids. The germline V and J ends were trimmed by 3 bases and 3 bases, with 12 bases remaining between them. This CDR3 reads CSASLGHHYEQYF. The CDR3 DNA reads as TGCAGTGCTAGCTTGGGACACCACTACGAGCAGTACTTC.

This clone showed up many times. Just one base apart from a much larger clone, this may be a read error. The sample contains more than one DNA sequence encoding this CDR3. The genes are TRBV5-1 and TRBJ2-3; D not resolved. V was cut by 3 bases and J by 0 bases, with 14 bases left in between. The CDR3 totals 16 residues. Looked up from germline, CDR1 is SGHRS and CDR2 is YFSETQ. CDR3 sequence (DNA): TGCGCCAGCAGCTCCCGAATTGGAACTAGCACAGATACGCAGTATTTT. It codes for CASSSRIGTSTDTQYF.

This clone was detected only a few times. The DNA for the CDR3 is TGTGCCAGCCATCCCACACAGGGGGCAGGGTCTGGGGCCAACGTCCTGACTTTC. It encodes CASHPTQGAGSGANVLTF. This sequence joins TRBV28 and TRBJ2-6; 9 nucleotides line up with TRBD1. J lost 1 base, V lost 8 bases, and 12 bases had no gene match. The CDR3 runs to 18 residues. The germline gives CDR1 MDHEN, CDR2 SYDVKM. Full variable domain (remainder filled in from reference TRBV28 and TRBJ2-6): DVKVTQSSRYLVKRTGEKVFLECVQDMDHENMFWYRQDPGLGLRLIYFSYDVKMKEKGDIPEGYSVSREKKERFSLILESASTNQTSMYLCASHPTQGAGSGANVLTFGAGSRLTVL.

At least ten counts were recorded for this clone. The chain carries TRBV20-1 and TRBJ1-5; maybe TRBD1 (6 bases). The CDR3 consists of 12 residues. Looked up from germline, CDR1 is DFQATT and CDR2 is SNEGSKA (reference sequence). The ends were cut back, 4 bases at V and 3 bases at J, with 7 bases in the middle. The CDR3 DNA follows: TGCAGTGCTAACAGGGCCAATCAGCCCCAGCATTTT. Encoded protein: CSANRANQPQHF.

This clone was detected a few times. Possible read error: a much larger clone is one base away. The chain is built from TRBV5-1 and TRBJ2-5; possible D gene TRBD2, 7 bases. The CDR3 consists of 14 residues. CDR1 and CDR2 from the germline V gene are SGHRS and YFSETQ. For the CDR3, the DNA is TGCGCCAGCTGTAAGGGGGGGGGCCAAGAGATCCAGTACTTC. It encodes CASCKGGGQEIQYF.

The V and J genes are TRBV19 and TRBJ2-2; D ambiguous. The CDR3 extends over 16 amino acids. From germline, CDR1 is LNHDA and CDR2 SQIVND (reference sequence). Trimming cost V 4 bases and J 4 bases, with 16 bases left between them. The CDR3 is CASSNRWVVVTGELFF. In DNA, the CDR3 is TGTGCCAGTAGTAACCGTTGGGTTGTGGTCACCGGGGAGCTGTTTTTT.

This clone was observed at least ten times. The CDR3 nucleotides read TGTGCCAGCAGTTTGCTTTCCCCCAATCAGCCCCAGCATTTT. It translates to CASSLLSPNQPQHF. The chain combines TRBV28 with TRBJ1-5, with D unclear. Germline V gene lookup returns CDR1 MDHEN and CDR2 SYDVKM. The ends were cut back, 3 bases at V and 3 bases at J, with 9 bases in the middle. This CDR3 region has 14 residues. The whole variable domain, remainder taken from reference TRBV28 and TRBJ1-5, is DVKVTQSSRYLVKRTGEKVFLECVQDMDHENMFWYRQDPGLGLRLIYFSYDVKMKEKGDIPEGYSVSREKKERFSLILESASTNQTSMYLCASSLLSPNQPQHFGDGTRLSIL.

At least ten counts were recorded for this clone. This CDR3 is CASIKAGEVSYNEQFF. The CDR3 DNA follows: TGTGCCAGTATTAAAGCGGGAGAGGTATCCTACAATGAGCAGTTCTTC. The J gene is TRBJ2-1, the V gene TRBV19; 8 bases are shared with TRBD2. Germline V lookup: CDR1 LNHDA, CDR2 SQIVND (reference sequence). The CDR3 contains 16 residues. With V trimmed by 7 bases and J by 1 base, 9 bases remained unmatched.